Below are 32 T cell receptor beta chains sequenced from a single sample in a study of PD-1 blockade in classical Hodgkin lymphoma. TCRdb's table, derived via immunoSEQ multiplex PCR, lists solely in-frame clones and lacks some. The sample shows more than 15,000 clones, around 92% of them seen only once. As to time point: newly diagnosed, previously untreated cHL patient sample. CD4+ T cells were purified from thawed PBMCs by magnetic negative selection. Source material: CD4+ T cells from blood. Receptors originate from a human donor with classical Hodgkin lymphoma.

The rearrangement links TRBV19 to TRBJ2-3, with unresolved D. The V end lost 0 bases, the J end lost 1 base, and 2 bases lay between the germline ends. The CDR3 extends over 13 amino acids. Germline V gene lookup returns CDR1 LNHDA and CDR2 SQIVND (reference sequence). The CDR3 region has the DNA TGTGCCAGTAGTATAGATGGCACAGATACGCAGTATTTT. Residues: CASSIDGTDTQYF.

In this sample, this clone turned up a few times. V usage is TRBV7-6 and J usage is TRBJ1-5; D call uncertain. The ends were cut back, 1 base at V and 7 bases at J, with 8 bases in the middle. Germline V gives CDR1 SGHVS, CDR2 FNYEAQ. The CDR3 contains 13 residues. The CDR3 reads CASSLGEGQPQHF. DNA for the CDR3: TGTGCCAGCAGCTTAGGTGAAGGACAGCCCCAGCATTTT.

This clone has just a few counts. The genes are TRBV7-9 and TRBJ1-1; the D gene is possibly TRBD1 (5 bases). Germline V gene sequence: CDR1 SEHNR, CDR2 FQNEAQ (reference sequence). This CDR3 has 15 residues. V was clipped by 2 bases and J by 1 base, with 11 bases between them. CDR3 in amino acids: CASSLSRGSNTEAFF. DNA for the CDR3: TGTGCCAGCAGCTTATCGAGGGGTTCGAACACTGAAGCTTTCTTT.

The V gene is TRBV18, the J gene TRBJ2-1; no firm D call. CDR3 length: 12 amino acids. V was trimmed by 4 bases and J by 6 bases, leaving 7 bases between them. CDR1 and CDR2 (germline): KGHSH, LQKENI. CDR3 region: CASSLQPNEQFF. CDR3 sequence (DNA): TGTGCCAGCTCACTACAGCCCAATGAGCAGTTCTTC. Full variable domain (outside the CDR3, taken from reference TRBV18 and TRBJ2-1): NAGVMQNPRHLVRRRGQEARLRCSPMKGHSHVYWYRQLPEEGLKFMVYLQKENIIDESGMPKERFSAEFPKEGPSILRIQQVVRGDSAAYFCASSLQPNEQFFGPGTRLTVL.

J is TRBJ1-5 and V is TRBV10-1; no clear D gene. The germline V and J ends were trimmed by 6 bases and 7 bases, with 13 bases remaining between them. CDR1 is WNHNN and CDR2 is SYGVQD in the germline V gene (reference sequence). The CDR3 contains 13 residues. The CDR3 region is CASSEGIRQPQHF. The CDR3 region has the DNA TGCGCCAGCAGCGAAGGGATCAGACAGCCCCAGCATTTT.

The gene calls are TRBV13 and TRBJ2-1; 15 nucleotides line up with TRBD2. The CDR3 has 19 amino acids. Unmatched junction bases numbered 10, after V lost 0 bases and J lost 7 bases. Germline-derived CDR1 and CDR2 are PRHDT and FYEKMQ (reference sequence). The CDR3 loop reads CASSLGLGLAGGLMNEQFF. Here the CDR3 DNA reads TGTGCCAGCAGCTTAGGCCTGGGACTAGCGGGAGGACTAATGAATGAGCAGTTCTTC.

The chain uses TRBV10-3 and TRBJ2-2; perhaps D is TRBD1 or TRBD2 (5 bases each). The germline CDR1 and CDR2 sequences are ENHRY and SYGVKD. The germline V and J ends were trimmed by 6 bases and 4 bases, with 15 bases remaining between them. There are 15 residues in the CDR3. The CDR3, as DNA: TGTGCCATCAGGCCAGACGGGGCTACCACCGGGGAGCTGTTTTTT. It yields the protein CAIRPDGATTGELFF.

This chain uses TRBV29-1 with TRBJ1-4; the D is unclear. The CDR3 is 11 amino acids. V shed 0 bases and J shed 11 bases, with 7 bases lying between them. Per the germline V gene, CDR1 is SQVTM and CDR2 is ANQGSEA. The CDR3 loop is CSVEEGGKLFF. CDR3 nucleotides: TGCAGCGTTGAAGAAGGCGGCAAACTGTTTTTT.

The chain combines TRBV13 with TRBJ2-7; TRBD2 matches 15 bases. The CDR3 contains 15 residues. The germline V gene encodes CDR1 PRHDT and CDR2 FYEKMQ (reference sequence). V dropped 5 bases and J dropped 7; count of bases not matched to a gene: 6. The CDR3 region has the DNA TGTGCCAGCAGCACCGGACTAGCGGGGGGGCTTGAGCAGTACTTC. It encodes CASSTGLAGGLEQYF.

V is TRBV9 and J is TRBJ2-3, with 7 nucleotides matching TRBD2. Germline CDR1 is SGDLS and CDR2 is YYNGEE. V lost 0 bases and J lost 5; bases outside the gene matches: 9. The CDR3 is made up of 16 amino acids. As DNA, the CDR3 is TGTGCCAGCAGCGTAGTCGGTTTCGGGAGGAGAGATACGCAGTATTTT. Translating it yields CASSVVGFGRRDTQYF.

This clone occurred once. The chain recombines TRBV7-9 with TRBJ2-5; 13 positions match TRBD2. The CDR3 loop spans 19 amino acids. Per germline, CDR1 SEHNR and CDR2 FQNEAQ (reference sequence). V gave up 2 bases and J gave up 5 bases; unmatched junction bases: 14. The CDR3 reads CASSLKRGLAGVRWETQYF. CDR3 DNA: TGTGCCAGCAGCTTAAAGAGAGGACTAGCGGGAGTGAGATGGGAGACCCAGTACTTC.

The chain employs TRBV28 and TRBJ1-4; D uncertain. The CDR3 runs 15 residues. The V end was cut by 2 bases, the J end by 0 bases, with 7 bases between. Germline V CDR1 and CDR2: MDHEN, SYDVKM. The CDR3 nucleotides are TGTGCCAGCAGTTTAGTGGGCACAACTAATGAAAAACTGTTTTTT. The encoded protein is CASSLVGTTNEKLFF.

The chain is built from TRBV21-1 and TRBJ2-1; whether TRBD1, the table's D call, matches the DNA was not checked. TRBV21-1 is described as a pseudogene. CDR3 length: 15 residues. The CDR3 bases are TGTGCCAGCAGGAGGACACCCGACTCCTACAATGAGCAGTTCTTC. This sequence encodes CASRRTPDSYNEQFF.

The CDR3 region has the DNA TGTGCCAGCAGCTCCCAGAGGTTCCCAGTGGTGGCAGATACGCAGTATTTT. Its translation: CASSSQRFPVVADTQYF. This rearrangement joins TRBV7-8 to TRBJ2-3; unclear D gene. CDR1 is SGHVS, CDR2 FQNEAQ, per germline. Deletions cut 4 bases from V and 4 bases from J, with 21 bases between. The length of the CDR3 is 17 residues. Full variable domain (missing parts from reference TRBV7-8 and TRBJ2-3): GAGVSQSPRYKVAKRGQDVALRCDPISGHVSLFWYQQALGQGPEFLTYFQNEAQLDKSGLPSDRFFAERPEGSVSTLKIQRTQQEDSAVYLCASSSQRFPVVADTQYFGPGTRLTVL.

J is TRBJ1-2 and V is TRBV19, with D uncertain. V lost 5 bases, J lost 0 bases, and 7 bases lay in between. CDR1 is LNHDA and CDR2 is SQIVND in the germline V gene (reference sequence). The CDR3 loop spans 13 amino acids. CDR3 loop: CASSSRPNYGYTF. As DNA, the CDR3 is TGTGCCAGTAGTTCAAGGCCTAACTATGGCTACACCTTC.

This chain uses TRBV6-5 with TRBJ1-6, with 12 bases matching TRBD1. The CDR3 contains 15 residues. J lost 7 bases, V lost 7 bases, and 5 bases had no gene match. Germline CDR1 and CDR2: MNHEY and SVGAGI. The CDR3 spells CASNTGTGGNSPLHF. The DNA of the CDR3 is TGTGCCAGCAATACCGGGACAGGGGGCAATTCACCCCTCCACTTT.

This chain joins TRBV7-6 and TRBJ1-2; possibly TRBD1 for D (5 bases). Germline V CDR1 and CDR2: SGHVS, FNYEAQ. The CDR3 covers 15 residues. V was cut by 5 bases and J by 5 bases, with 18 bases left in between. CDR3 in amino acids: CASSSRGGAGYGYTF. The CDR3, as DNA: TGTGCCAGCAGCAGTAGAGGAGGTGCAGGGTATGGCTACACCTTC.

V is TRBV9 and J is TRBJ2-2, with D unclear. The CDR3 extends over 15 amino acids. Looked up from germline, CDR1 is SGDLS and CDR2 is YYNGEE. V was shortened by 4 bases and J by 4 bases, with 14 bases between the two germline ends. CDR3 protein: CASSPRAVGTGELFF. The CDR3, as DNA: TGTGCCAGCAGCCCCCGGGCCGTGGGCACCGGGGAGCTGTTTTTT.

The V gene is TRBV15, the J gene TRBJ1-5, with D maybe TRBD1 (5 bases). Germline-derived CDR1 and CDR2 are LNHNV and YYDKDF (reference sequence). This CDR3 spans 16 amino acids. Trimming stripped 0 bases from V and 3 bases from J, with 12 bases between. For the CDR3, the DNA is TGTGCCACCAGCAGAGATCCGGACACCTACAATCAGCCCCAGCATTTT. Protein: CATSRDPDTYNQPQHF.

CDR3 DNA sequence: TGTGCCAGCAGCTTGGGGGCAGACAGGCAAGAGACCCAGTACTTC. Amino acids: CASSLGADRQETQYF. The chain couples TRBV5-4 to TRBJ2-5, with D maybe TRBD1 (6 bases). CDR1 and CDR2 from the germline V gene are SGHNT and YYREEE (reference sequence). The CDR3 is 15 amino acids. V was cut by 0 bases and J by 2 bases, with 11 bases left in between.

The rearrangement uses TRBV6-5 and TRBJ1-6; D ambiguous. Germline-derived CDR1 and CDR2 are MNHEY and SVGAGI. V was trimmed by 2 bases and J by 0 bases, leaving 8 bases between them. This CDR3 is built from 16 residues. The CDR3 nucleotides read TGTGCCAGCAGTTACCTAAGTAGCTCCTATAATTCACCCCTCCACTTT. Amino acids: CASSYLSSSYNSPLHF.

This chain joins TRBV28 and TRBJ2-7; 11 nucleotides agree with TRBD1. Trimming cost V 3 bases and J 9 bases; bases outside gene matches: 13. Germline CDR1 MDHEN, CDR2 SYDVKM. CDR3 length: 16 amino acids. The CDR3 loop is CASSLAGTGGNFGQYF. The CDR3 coding sequence is TGTGCCAGCAGTTTGGCCGGGACAGGGGGAAACTTTGGGCAGTACTTC.

The genes are TRBV5-4 and TRBJ2-7, with D perhaps TRBD2 (6 bases). The CDR3 is 15 residues long. V lost 2 bases and J 3 bases, leaving 15 bases between the germline ends. The V gene's germline CDR1 is SGHNT and CDR2 YYREEE (reference sequence). The CDR3 DNA sequence: TGTGCCAGCAGCTTCCCGGGGGAGCCAAACTACGAGCAGTACTTC. Encoded protein: CASSFPGEPNYEQYF.

This chain uses TRBV19 with TRBJ2-6; tentatively, D is TRBD2 (6 bases). V shed 3 bases and J shed 2 bases, with 8 bases lying between them. Germline lookup yields CDR1 LNHDA and CDR2 SQIVND (reference sequence). The CDR3 extends over 15 amino acids. The DNA for the CDR3 is TGTGCCAGTAGTATTCCGGGGGCTGGGGCCAACGTCCTGACTTTC. Amino acids: CASSIPGAGANVLTF.

As concerns this clone: Compared with germline, one end of the junction differs, possibly owing to a read error. The chain links TRBV6-5 to TRBJ2-3, with D perhaps assigned TRBD1 or TRBD2 (5 bases each). The CDR3 has 13 amino acids. CDR1 MNHEY and CDR2 SVGAGI come from the germline V gene. CDR3 region: CASRQRGADTQYF. DNA of the CDR3: TGTGCCAGCAGACAGCGAGGGGCAGATACGCAATATTTT.

This sequence joins TRBV2 and TRBJ2-1; D is undetermined. This CDR3 region has 9 residues. V was shortened by 5 bases and J by 10 bases, with 3 bases between the two germline ends. Per the germline V gene, CDR1 is SNHLY and CDR2 is FYNNEI. The CDR3 DNA follows: TGTGCCAGCAGTTTCGAGCAGTTCTTC. It codes for CASSFEQFF.

This clone was seen more than once but under ten times. The chain carries TRBV9 and TRBJ1-1; the match to TRBD1 covers 8 bases. There are 12 residues in the CDR3. Germline V CDR1 and CDR2: SGDLS, YYNGEE. Trimming at V came to 4 bases and at J to 11 bases, leaving 7 bases not matched to a gene. The CDR3 nucleotides read TGTGCCAGCAGCTTAGGACAGGGCGGGGCTTTCTTT. This gives the protein CASSLGQGGAFF.

The DNA of the CDR3 is TGTGCCAGCTCACCCGACAGGGTTCGGGCTGGAAACACCATATATTTT. Translated, it gives CASSPDRVRAGNTIYF. The chain uses TRBV18 and TRBJ1-3; 7 bases fit TRBD1. CDR1 and CDR2 from the germline V gene are KGHSH and LQKENI. V lost 3 bases, J lost 2 bases, and 7 bases stayed unmatched. The CDR3 is 16 amino acids.

The rearrangement uses TRBV7-9 and TRBJ2-1; D uncertain. With 5 bases removed from V and 3 bases from J, the gap between germline ends came to 14 bases. Germline CDR1 reads SEHNR; CDR2 reads FQNEAQ (reference sequence). This CDR3 has 15 residues. The DNA for the CDR3 is TGTGCCAGCAGCCACCGTAGAATTAACTACAATGAGCAGTTCTTC. This codes for CASSHRRINYNEQFF.

This chain links TRBV15 with TRBJ1-5; D may be TRBD1 (5 bases). The CDR3 loop spans 15 amino acids. CDR1 and CDR2 from the germline V gene are LNHNV and YYDKDF (reference sequence). Deletions cut 4 bases from V and 1 base from J, with 11 bases between. CDR3 in amino acids: CATSIPTASNQPQHF. Written as DNA, the CDR3 is TGTGCCACCAGCATACCGACAGCAAGCAATCAGCCCCAGCATTTT.

The rearrangement links TRBV5-1 to TRBJ2-1; 14 bases agree with TRBD2. The CDR3 consists of 15 residues. Trimming took 4 bases from V and 10 from J; bases not matched to a gene: 7. Germline lookup yields CDR1 SGHRS and CDR2 YFSETQ. CDR3 sequence (DNA): TGCGCCAGCAGCCCCGGGACTAGCGGGAGTGGCGAGCAGTTCTTC. The encoded protein is CASSPGTSGSGEQFF.

The chain carries TRBV5-5 and TRBJ1-2; TRBD1 aligns across 8 bases. Germline assignment: CDR1 SGHKS and CDR2 YYEKEE (reference sequence). The CDR3 length is 16 residues. After removal of 4 bases from V and 6 bases from J, the junction contained 14 bases not matched to a gene. CDR3 loop: CASSQGHTGGTHGYTF. The CDR3 coding sequence is TGTGCCAGCAGCCAAGGTCACACAGGGGGTACCCATGGCTACACCTTC.